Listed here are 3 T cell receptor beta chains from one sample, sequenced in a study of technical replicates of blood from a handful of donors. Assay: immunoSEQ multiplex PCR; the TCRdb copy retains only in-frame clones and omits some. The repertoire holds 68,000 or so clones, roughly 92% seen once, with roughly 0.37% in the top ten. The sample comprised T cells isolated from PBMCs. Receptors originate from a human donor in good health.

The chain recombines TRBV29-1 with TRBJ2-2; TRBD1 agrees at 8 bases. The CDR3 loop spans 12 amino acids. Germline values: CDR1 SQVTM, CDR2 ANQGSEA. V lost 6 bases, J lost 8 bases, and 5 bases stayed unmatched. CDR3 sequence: CSVEQGEGELFF. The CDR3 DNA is TGCAGCGTGGAACAGGGGGAAGGGGAGCTGTTTTTT.

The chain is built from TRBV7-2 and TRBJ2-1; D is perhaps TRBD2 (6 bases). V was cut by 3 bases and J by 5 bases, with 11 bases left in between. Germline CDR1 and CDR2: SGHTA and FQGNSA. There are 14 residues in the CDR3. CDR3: CASSFGGPDNEQFF. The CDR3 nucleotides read TGTGCCAGCAGCTTCGGAGGGCCTGACAATGAGCAGTTCTTC.

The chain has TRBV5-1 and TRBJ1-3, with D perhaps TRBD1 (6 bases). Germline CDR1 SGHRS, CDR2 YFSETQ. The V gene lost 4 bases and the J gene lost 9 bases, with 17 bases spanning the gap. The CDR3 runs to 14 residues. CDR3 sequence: CASSPGQRSGTIYF. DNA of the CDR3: TGCGCCAGCAGCCCGGGACAACGAAGCGGCACCATATATTTT.